This note documents a single T cell receptor (beta chain) sequence. The J segment lost 5 bases and the V segment lost 0 bases, leaving 5 bases of the junction unmatched. The CDR3 is 16 amino acids. Germline lookup yields CDR1 MNHEY and CDR2 SVGAGI. This record comes from a study of blood T cell repertoires in COVID-19. Study in general: The samples span acute and convalescent COVID-19 from the United States, Italy and Spain. The cDNA or gDNA used as material had been derived from T cells, B-cell-depleted T cells, or PBMCs.

In the authors' methods: The authors estimated nucleated cell counts from reference gene primer amplification. Clones were sequenced by immunoSEQ multiplex PCR, and TCRdb holds only the in-frame ones, with some missing. V and J calls and clone size are those listed in that table; D and trimming were worked out from the DNA. The repertoire has some 210,000 clones, roughly 90% of them found once; the top ten carry 5.5% to 6.5%. Sequencing was carried out using peripheral blood. The sequence was obtained from a man aged 55 to 70 who had recovered from COVID-19. V gene TRBV6-5 combines with J gene TRBJ2-1; 9 nucleotides agree with TRBD2. Here the CDR3 reads CASSYSPSGAHNEQFF. The DNA for the CDR3 is TGTGCCAGCAGTTACTCACCTAGCGGGGCCCACAATGAGCAGTTCTTC.